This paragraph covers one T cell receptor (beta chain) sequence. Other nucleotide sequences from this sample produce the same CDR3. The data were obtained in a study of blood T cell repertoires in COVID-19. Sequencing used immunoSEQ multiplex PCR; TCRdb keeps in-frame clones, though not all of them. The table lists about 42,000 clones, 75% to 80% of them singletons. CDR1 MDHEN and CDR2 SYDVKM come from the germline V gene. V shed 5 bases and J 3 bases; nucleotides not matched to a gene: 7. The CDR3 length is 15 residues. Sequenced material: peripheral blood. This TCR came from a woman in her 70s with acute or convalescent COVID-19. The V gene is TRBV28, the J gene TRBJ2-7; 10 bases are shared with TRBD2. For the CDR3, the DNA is TGTGCCAGCAGTATCCGAGCGGGAGGGAACTACGAGCAGTACTTC. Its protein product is CASSIRAGGNYEQYF.